This T cell receptor (beta chain) was captured by sequencing in a study of T-cell memory formation after mild COVID-19 (dated by TCRdb to the early 2020s). General notes on the study: TCR sequence clusters from the two donors were found to be largely donor specific. In two donors, T-cell clones that expanded and contracted after mild COVID-19 were tracked by sequencing TCRalpha and TCRbeta repertoires over time. The cohort was made up of two young adult volunteers, one female and one male, who were previously healthy. Summary of the overall study and its limitations: The study covered only a couple of mild cases, and larger cohorts including severe cases with pre-infection samples were considered necessary. Some responding clones were found in pre-infection memory, which suggests that pre-existing cross-reactive memory T cells took part in the SARS-CoV-2 response. Contracting CD4+ clones turned up mainly in the CM and EM memory subsets, whereas EMRA was where CD8+ clones were enriched. The second-wave clones that peaked on day 37 were not confirmed to be SARS-CoV-2 specific. Clones that contracted from day 15 to 85 showed balanced CD4/CD8 phenotypes, whereas a second wave of clones that expanded from day 15 to 37 leaned towards CD4+.

PBMCs were isolated by Ficoll-Paque density gradient centrifugation. Sequencing was performed on an Illumina NovaSeq 6000. TCRalpha and TCRbeta cDNA libraries were constructed by 5'RACE with constant-segment primers, with sample barcodes and unique molecular identifiers being introduced. Trizol reagent was used to extract RNA from every sample. Libraries were amplified in two PCR steps, with a second sample barcode and Illumina TruSeq adapters added in the second step. Libraries were sequenced on an Illumina NovaSeq with 2 x 150 bp paired-end reads. The authors processed their data as follows. Reads were demultiplexed and collapsed into UMI-guided consensus sequences with migec v1.2.7. Using mixcr v2.1.11, UMI consensuses were aligned to TRA and TRB V and J templates and then assembled into clonotypes. A clonotype was counted as expanded or contracted only when both edgeR and NoisET called the clonotype significant, with the noise models trained on biological replicates. For edgeR calls, the thresholds were a false discovery rate-adjusted p below 0.01 and a log2 fold-change of 1. As an exploratory analysis of dynamics, PCA with hierarchical clustering was applied to max-normalized trajectories of the 1000 most abundant clonotypes. The CD4 or CD8 phenotype of responding clones was assigned using the separately sequenced CD4+ and CD8+ repertoires. TCRdb reran the public reads through fastp at Q25 and MiXCR, keeping productive beta chains. Entries that share a CDR3 protein sequence are merged under the most common genes and DNA. Here the V and J calls rest on TCRdb's processing, not on the authors' analysis. The sample table shows more than 25,000 distinct CDR3 sequences, and around 7% are seen once. Together, the top ten hold roughly 14% of the sample.

CDR1 and CDR2 (LGHDT, YNNKEL) derive from the germline V gene (reference sequence). The CDR3 covers 13 residues, taking in both the cysteine and the phenylalanine. Only CDR3 DNA is held: 39 bases, read in frame from base 1. Trimming removed 4 bases from V and 2 bases from J, leaving 8 bases between the germline ends. The sample holds many counts of this clonotype. Its target antigen remains unknown. Base qualities are not recorded, but no much larger clone differs from it by a single base. The sequence was collected from an adult woman who had mild COVID-19 (a few samples of this study predate the infection). The sample titles of this study are shuffled in the database, so cell type and time point are left out; the donor was told from shared clones. Material: PBMCs or a T cell subset sorted from them (not recorded which). The chain couples TRBV3-1 to TRBJ1-2, with no reliable assignment of the D segment. The nucleotide sequence reads TGTGCCAGCAGCCCGAGTATCAACTATGGCTACACCTTC. This yields the protein CASSPSINYGYTF. The full variable domain, completed from the reference TRBV3-1 and TRBJ1-2 proteins outside the CDR3, reads DTAVSQTPKYLVTQMGNDKSIKCEQNLGHDTMYWYKQDSKKFLKIMFSYNNKELIINETVPNRFSPKSPDKAHLNLHINSLELGDSAVYFCASSPSINYGYTFGSGTRLTVV.